This section outlines one T cell receptor (beta chain) sequence together with its context. Its antigen is still unknown. V lost 2 bases, J lost 8 bases, and 9 bases lay in between. From germline, CDR1 is SEHNR and CDR2 FQNEAQ (reference sequence). This CDR3 is built from 12 residues. The entry originates in a study of PD-1 blockade in classical Hodgkin lymphoma. Findings of the study overall: In CD4+ cells, TCR diversity went up significantly by C4D1, but in CD8+ cells it did not. Healthy donors reportedly exceeded newly diagnosed patients in baseline TCR diversity. Diversity similar to that of newly diagnosed patients was seen at baseline in complete responders. Repertoire differences have undefined causes, possibly disease activity or prior therapy.

The method was immunoSEQ multiplex PCR; TCRdb's version includes in-frame clones alone and lacks a portion of them. In the table there are some 21,000 clones, around 80% of which are singletons. All trial patients relapsed after autologous stem cell transplantation. The source was peripheral blood mononuclear cells (PBMCs), collected before the second cycle of nivolumab. This TCR came from a human donor with classical Hodgkin lymphoma. The genes are TRBV7-9 and TRBJ1-1; D call uncertain. The CDR3 DNA sequence: TGTGCCAGCAGCTTAATTACAGACGAAGCTTTCTTT. Translation gives CASSLITDEAFF.